What follows are 25 T cell receptor beta chains derived from one specimen sequenced in a study of T-cell reconstitution after alpha-beta-depleted transplantation in children. The authors prepared the TCRbeta library with unique molecular identifiers. From the PCR reads, TCRdb called clonotypes with MiXCR, one entry per CDR3 protein. The data contain a few hundred thousand distinct CDR3 sequences, 9.9% of them singletons. Source: PBMCs from the stem cell graft donor, taken from the stem cell graft. The receptors originated from a human donor who donated a stem cell graft to a child with SCID.

A note on this clonotype: As the CDR3 is not closed by the conserved phenylalanine or tryptophan, this likely results from a read error. V is TRBV5-6 and J is TRBJ2-3, with 8 positions matching TRBD1. The CDR3 runs to 15 residues. Germline V gene lookup returns CDR1 SGHDT and CDR2 YYEEEE. V lost 4 bases to trimming and J lost 1 base; unmatched junction nucleotides: 5. The CDR3 loop is CASSPGTGRTDTQYL. In nucleotides, the CDR3 is TGTGCCAGCAGCCCGGGGACAGGACGCACAGATACGCAGTATCTT.

This clonotype was observed a handful of times. V gene TRBV6-2 or TRBV6-3 combines with J gene TRBJ2-2; unclear D gene. The V end was cut by 0 bases, the J end by 5 bases, with 10 bases between. Germline assignment: CDR1 MNHEY and CDR2 SVGEGT. The CDR3 spans 15 residues. CDR3 sequence: CASSYSFLTTGELFF. CDR3 bases: TGTGCCAGCAGTTACTCGTTCCTGACGACCGGGGAGCTGTTTTTT.

The J gene is TRBJ1-4, the V gene TRBV5-6; D is unclear. The CDR3 is made up of 14 amino acids. The germline V and J ends were trimmed by 6 bases and 8 bases, with 17 bases remaining between them. CDR1 is SGHDT and CDR2 is YYEEEE in the germline V gene. Written as DNA, the CDR3 is TGTGCCAGCAACCGACCACCTGAAATGGAAAAACTGTTTTTT. Residues: CASNRPPEMEKLFF.

The chain employs TRBV5-1 and TRBJ1-1; 10 bases fit TRBD1. There are 14 residues in the CDR3. Losses at the gene ends were 4 bases for V and 3 bases for J; bases not matched to a gene: 3. Germline CDR1 is SGHRS and CDR2 is YFSETQ. This CDR3 reads CASSRTGGYTEAFF. The CDR3, as DNA: TGCGCCAGCAGCCGGACAGGGGGGTACACTGAAGCTTTCTTT.

The sample holds many counts of this clonotype. The rearrangement joins TRBV6-1 to TRBJ2-3; 8 nucleotides match TRBD2. V gave up 5 bases and J gave up 2 bases; unmatched junction bases: 6. This CDR3 has 15 amino acids. In germline, CDR1 is MNHNS, CDR2 SASEGT. The CDR3 DNA reads as TGTGCCAGCAGTACCGGGACTAGTTTCACAGATACGCAGTATTTT. Translation gives CASSTGTSFTDTQYF.

The chain links TRBV12-3 or TRBV12-4 to TRBJ2-1; tentatively, D is TRBD2 (6 bases). The CDR3 spans 15 residues. V was trimmed by 5 bases and J by 4 bases, leaving 15 bases between them. CDR3 protein: CASSGSGGEYNEQFF. In nucleotides, the CDR3 is TGTGCCAGCAGTGGGAGTGGCGGGGAGTACAATGAGCAGTTCTTC.

This clonotype showed up just a few times. The chain has TRBV7-6 and TRBJ2-1; D is tentatively TRBD1 or TRBD2 (5 bases each). This CDR3 spans 15 amino acids. The ends were cut back, 3 bases at V and 6 bases at J, with 15 bases in the middle. Germline V gene sequence: CDR1 SGHVS, CDR2 FNYEAQ. In DNA, the CDR3 is TGTGCCAGCAGCTTTTCTTTCGGGGACGGCAATGAGCAGTTCTTC. This translates into CASSFSFGDGNEQFF.

This clonotype came up a few times. V gene TRBV20-1 combines with J gene TRBJ1-1; possible D gene TRBD1, 6 bases. The CDR3 length is 13 residues. V was pared by 6 bases and J by 3 bases, with 14 bases between. CDR1 and CDR2 (germline): DFQATT, SNEGSKA (reference sequence). CDR3: CSAEGGIYTEAFF. The CDR3 coding sequence is TGCAGTGCCGAGGGGGGCATTTACACTGAAGCTTTCTTT.

This clonotype was counted only a few times. V usage is TRBV6-1 and J usage is TRBJ2-1; 9 positions match TRBD1. With 3 bases clipped from V and 1 base from J, the junction kept 1 base outside the gene matches. The CDR3 covers 15 residues. Germline V gene data show CDR1 as MNHNS and CDR2 as SASEGT. The CDR3 loop reads CASSDDRGSYNEQFF. The CDR3 DNA follows: TGTGCCAGCAGTGATGACAGGGGGTCCTACAATGAGCAGTTCTTC.

To note about this clonotype: A single base separates this from a much larger clone, so it may be a read error. The CDR3 reads CASSPGGPCEQFF. For the CDR3, the DNA is TGTGCCAGCAGTCCCGGAGGGCCGTGTGAGCAGTTCTTC. The chain couples TRBV12-3 or TRBV12-4 to TRBJ2-1, with a weak D call TRBD2 (6 bases). This CDR3 is built from 13 residues. Trimming removed 5 bases at V and 9 bases at J, with 14 bases between.

This clonotype has more than one count but fewer than ten. V gene TRBV15 combines with J gene TRBJ1-1; D gene unclear. V lost 3 bases to trimming and J lost 0 bases, with 8 bases between them. Germline V gene sequence: CDR1 LNHNV, CDR2 YYDKDF (reference sequence). CDR3 length: 14 amino acids. CDR3 sequence (DNA): TGTGCCACCAGCAGGTCCGGGATGAACACTGAAGCTTTCTTT. Protein product: CATSRSGMNTEAFF.

At least ten counts were recorded for this clonotype. This chain connects TRBV2 to TRBJ1-3, with D hard to call. The CDR3 runs 14 residues. The V end was cut by 3 bases, the J end by 3 bases, with 9 bases between. In germline, CDR1 is SNHLY, CDR2 FYNNEI. CDR3 loop: CASSDSWDGNTIYF. In DNA, the CDR3 is TGTGCCAGCAGTGACTCATGGGATGGAAACACCATATATTTT.

In this sample, this clonotype turned up a few times. This chain links TRBV6-2 or TRBV6-3 with TRBJ2-1, with unresolved D. The V gene lost 5 bases and the J gene lost 5 bases, with 13 bases spanning the gap. The CDR3 extends over 14 amino acids. Germline loops: CDR1 MNHEY, CDR2 SVGEGT. CDR3 DNA: TGTGCCAGCAGTCTCTCGGCTTGGGACAATGAGCAGTTCTTC. The encoded protein is CASSLSAWDNEQFF.

The table lists this clonotype with a few counts. J is TRBJ1-1 and V is TRBV13; D call uncertain. V lost 8 bases and J 2 bases, leaving 15 bases between the germline ends. The V gene's germline CDR1 is PRHDT and CDR2 FYEKMQ (reference sequence). The CDR3 is 14 residues long. In DNA, the CDR3 is TGTGCCAGCTTTGGCGGAGGGTTCAACACTGAAGCTTTCTTT. It yields the protein CASFGGGFNTEAFF.

CDR3 region: CASSLTVTNTGELFF. The CDR3 coding sequence is TGCGCCAGCAGCTTGACAGTAACAAACACCGGGGAGCTGTTTTTT. V and J are TRBV5-1 and TRBJ2-2; D ambiguous. Germline V gene sequence: CDR1 SGHRS, CDR2 YFSETQ. V was clipped by 1 base and J by 2 bases, with 9 bases between them. The CDR3 has 15 residues.

This clonotype came up a few times. This chain connects TRBV6-5 to TRBJ2-3; TRBD2 agrees at 13 bases. The CDR3 contains 16 residues. The V gene end was trimmed by 4 bases and the J gene end by 5 bases; junction bases not matched to a gene: 6. CDR1 and CDR2 (germline): MNHEY, SVGAGI. CDR3 in DNA: TGTGCCAGCAGTTCCCGACTAGCGGGGGGCATAGATACGCAGTATTTT. Translating it yields CASSSRLAGGIDTQYF.

This clonotype appeared a few times. This chain links TRBV5-1 with TRBJ2-3, with D perhaps given as TRBD1 or TRBD2 (5 bases each). The germline V and J ends were trimmed by 7 bases and 2 bases, with 20 bases remaining between them. The CDR3 extends over 16 amino acids. Germline V gives CDR1 SGHRS, CDR2 YFSETQ. CDR3 sequence reads: CASQRSGPAITDTQYF. CDR3 nucleotide sequence: TGCGCCAGCCAACGCTCGGGACCAGCTATCACAGATACGCAGTATTTT.

This clonotype is medium-sized within its sample. The V call is TRBV12-3 or TRBV12-4, the J call TRBJ1-1; TRBD1 aligns across 7 bases. Germline trimming cut 7 bases from V and 1 base from J; bases unmatched to any gene: 3. This CDR3 has 13 residues. The CDR3 loop reads CASIGQENTEAFF. Written as DNA, the CDR3 is TGTGCCAGCATTGGACAGGAGAACACTGAAGCTTTCTTT.

This clonotype was seen ten or more times. This chain uses TRBV3-1 with TRBJ1-1; no firm D call. Trimming removed 3 bases from V and 6 bases from J, with 5 bases in between. The CDR3 totals 11 residues. Germline CDR1 is LGHDT and CDR2 is YNNKEL (reference sequence). The CDR3 is CASSQAAEAFF. The CDR3 nucleotides read TGTGCCAGCAGCCAGGCCGCTGAAGCTTTCTTT.

The rearrangement uses TRBV12-3 or TRBV12-4 and TRBJ2-3, with 8 bases identical to TRBD1. CDR3 size: 15 residues. Losses at the gene ends were 6 bases for V and 2 bases for J; bases not matched to a gene: 7. This chain's CDR3 is CASSLGGQATDTQYF. The DNA for the CDR3 is TGTGCCAGCAGCCTGGGGGGACAGGCCACAGATACGCAGTATTTT.

The gene calls are TRBV2 and TRBJ2-3; 14 nucleotides line up with TRBD2. V shed 6 bases and J 4 bases; nucleotides not matched to a gene: 9. CDR1 SNHLY and CDR2 FYNNEI come from the germline V gene. The length of the CDR3 is 17 residues. Here the CDR3 reads CASSGTSGGENADTQYF. The DNA for the CDR3 is TGTGCCAGCAGCGGGACTAGCGGGGGAGAAAACGCAGATACGCAGTATTTT.

This clonotype came up a few times. The chain carries TRBV5-1 and TRBJ2-4; 12 bases agree with TRBD1. The CDR3 contains 18 residues. J gave up 1 base and V 3 bases, and 8 bases lay outside the gene matches. Germline CDR1 and CDR2: SGHRS and YFSETQ. The CDR3 DNA reads as TGCGCCAGCAGCTCCGGGACAGGGGGCTTTGGTGCCAAAAACATTCAGTACTTC. It yields the protein CASSSGTGGFGAKNIQYF.

This clonotype was counted only a few times. The rearrangement links TRBV6-1 to TRBJ2-7; 8 bases align to TRBD2. Unmatched junction bases numbered 13, after V lost 6 bases and J lost 3 bases. Germline V gives CDR1 MNHNS, CDR2 SASEGT. The CDR3 runs to 16 residues. The chain's CDR3 is CASRENGAGGHYEQYF. CDR3 coding DNA: TGTGCCAGCAGGGAGAATGGGGCGGGGGGTCACTACGAGCAGTACTTC.

This clonotype has more than one count but fewer than ten. The V and J genes are TRBV5-1 and TRBJ2-1; D possibly uses TRBD1 or TRBD2 (6 bases each). V was clipped by 4 bases and J by 7 bases, with 18 bases between them. The CDR3 sequence is 15 residues long. CDR1 SGHRS and CDR2 YFSETQ come from the germline V gene. The CDR3 loop reads CASSQTRGLDNEQFF. DNA for the CDR3: TGCGCCAGCAGCCAGACTAGGGGGTTGGATAATGAGCAGTTCTTC. Full variable domain (remainder filled in from reference TRBV5-1 and TRBJ2-1): KAGVTQTPRYLIKTRGQQVTLSCSPISGHRSVSWYQQTPGQGLQFLFEYFSETQRNKGNFPGRFSGRQFSNSRSEMNVSTLELGDSALYLCASSQTRGLDNEQFFGPGTRLTVL.

The sample holds a few counts of this clonotype. The CDR3 DNA reads TGCAGCGGGTGGGGGGCGGACAGTGAAGCTTTCTTT. Amino acid sequence: CSGWGADSEAFF. The V call is TRBV29-1, the J call TRBJ1-1, with D possibly matching TRBD1 (6 bases). Germline CDR1 is SQVTM and CDR2 is ANQGSEA. With 7 bases removed from V and 7 bases from J, the gap between germline ends came to 16 bases. The CDR3 is made up of 12 amino acids.